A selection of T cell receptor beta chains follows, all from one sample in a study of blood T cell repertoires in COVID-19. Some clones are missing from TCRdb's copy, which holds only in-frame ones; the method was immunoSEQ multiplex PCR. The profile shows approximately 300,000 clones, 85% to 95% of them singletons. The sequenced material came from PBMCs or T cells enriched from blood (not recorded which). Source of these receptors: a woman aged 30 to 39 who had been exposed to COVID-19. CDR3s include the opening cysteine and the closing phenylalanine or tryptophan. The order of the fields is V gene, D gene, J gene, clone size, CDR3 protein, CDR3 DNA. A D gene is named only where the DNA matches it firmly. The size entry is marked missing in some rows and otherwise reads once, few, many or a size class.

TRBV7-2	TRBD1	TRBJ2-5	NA	CASSWTGAQYF	TGTGCCAGCAGCTGGACAGGGGCCCAGTACTTC
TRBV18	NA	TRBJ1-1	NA	CASSPGLHRNTEAFF	TGTGCCAGCTCCCCGGGACTCCACAGGAACACTGAAGCTTTCTTT
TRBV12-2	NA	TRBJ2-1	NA	CASRSTSSDRGLGSGNEQFF	TGTGCAAGTCGCTCCACGTCATCCGACAGGGGGCTCGGATCGGGAAATGAGCAGTTCTTC
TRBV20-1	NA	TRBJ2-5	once	CSASPEVVETQYF	TGCAGTGCTAGTCCTGAGGTAGTTGAGACCCAGTACTTC
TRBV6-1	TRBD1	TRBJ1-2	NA	CASSERGDSYGYTF	TGTGCCAGCAGTGAAAGGGGGGACAGCTATGGCTACACCTTC
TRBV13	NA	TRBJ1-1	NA	CASSPDTALNTEAFF	TGTGCCAGCAGCCCCGACACTGCGTTGAACACTGAAGCTTTCTTT
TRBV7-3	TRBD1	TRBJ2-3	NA	CASSEGQGGTDTQYF	TGTGCCAGCAGCGAAGGACAGGGGGGTACAGATACGCAGTATTTT
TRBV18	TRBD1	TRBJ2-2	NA	CASSRLQGADTGELFF	TGTGCCAGCTCACGACTACAGGGGGCGGACACCGGGGAGCTGTTTTTT
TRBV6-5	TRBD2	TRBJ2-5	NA	CASRSSGGETQYF	TGTGCCAGCAGATCCAGCGGGGGAGAGACCCAGTACTTC
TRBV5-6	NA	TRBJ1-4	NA	CASSATQGMILFF	TGTGCCAGCAGCGCCACCCAGGGGATGATACTGTTTTTT
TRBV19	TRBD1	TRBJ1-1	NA	CASSIGDRGDTEAFF	TGTGCCAGTAGTATAGGAGACAGGGGGGACACTGAAGCTTTCTTT
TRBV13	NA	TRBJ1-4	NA	CASSYQGSTNEKLFF	TGTGCCAGCAGCTACCAGGGGTCAACTAATGAAAAACTGTTTTTT
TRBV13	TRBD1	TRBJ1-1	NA	CASSHRGWGMNTEAFF	TGTGCCAGCAGCCACAGGGGGTGGGGGATGAACACTGAAGCTTTCTTT
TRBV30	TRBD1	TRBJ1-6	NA	CAWSTGQGNSPLHF	TGTGCCTGGAGTACGGGACAGGGTAATTCACCCCTCCACTTT
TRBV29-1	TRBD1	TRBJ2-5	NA	CSVVQGDETQYF	TGCAGCGTTGTACAGGGGGATGAGACCCAGTACTTC
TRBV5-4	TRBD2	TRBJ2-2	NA	CASSPGLAANTGELFF	TGTGCCAGCAGCCCGGGACTAGCGGCGAACACCGGGGAGCTGTTTTTT
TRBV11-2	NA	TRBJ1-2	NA	CASSSGTQNYGYTF	TGTGCCAGCAGCTCTGGGACACAAAACTATGGCTACACCTTC
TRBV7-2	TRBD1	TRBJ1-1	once	CASSLRTGGTEAFF	TGTGCCAGCAGCCTGAGGACAGGGGGCACTGAAGCTTTCTTT
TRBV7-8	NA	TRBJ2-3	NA	CASSLVGGAATDTQYF	TGTGCCAGCAGCTTAGTTGGGGGGGCGGCCACAGATACGCAGTATTTT
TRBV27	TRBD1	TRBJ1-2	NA	CASSSNRGGYTF	TGTGCCAGCAGTAGTAACAGGGGCGGCTACACCTTC
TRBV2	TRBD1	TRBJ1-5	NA	CASMGQEYQPQHF	TGTGCCAGCATGGGACAGGAATATCAGCCCCAGCATTTT
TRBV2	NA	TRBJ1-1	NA	CASSLTQENTEAFF	TGTGCCAGCAGCCTGACCCAGGAGAACACTGAAGCTTTCTTT
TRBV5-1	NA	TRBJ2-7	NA	CASSLSGRVGYEQYF	TGCGCCAGCAGCTTGTCCGGCAGGGTGGGCTACGAGCAGTACTTC
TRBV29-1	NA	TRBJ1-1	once	CSVEAGLSTEAFF	TGCAGCGTTGAAGCAGGGCTTTCAACTGAAGCTTTCTTT
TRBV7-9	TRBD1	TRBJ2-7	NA	CASSARTGVEQYF	TGTGCCAGCAGCGCCCGGACAGGGGTCGAGCAGTACTTC
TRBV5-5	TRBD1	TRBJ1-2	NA	CASSLEQGFYGYTF	TGTGCCAGCAGCTTGGAACAGGGGTTCTATGGCTACACCTTC
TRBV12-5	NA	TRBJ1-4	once	CASAFDRVNEKLFF	TGTGCTAGTGCCTTCGACAGAGTCAATGAAAAACTGTTTTTT
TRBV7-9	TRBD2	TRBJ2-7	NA	CASSLRGGGGASYEQYF	TGTGCCAGCAGCCTAAGGGGAGGCGGGGGGGCCTCCTACGAGCAGTACTTC
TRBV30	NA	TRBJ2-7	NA	CAWNIIRGSPYEQYF	TGTGCCTGGAATATTATCCGCGGAAGCCCCTACGAGCAGTACTTC
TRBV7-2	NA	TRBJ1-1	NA	CASSLEGGSRNTEAFF	TGTGCCAGCAGCTTAGAAGGGGGATCGAGGAACACTGAAGCTTTCTTT
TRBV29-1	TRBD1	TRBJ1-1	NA	CSVYGQGRTEAFF	TGCAGCGTTTACGGACAGGGGCGGACTGAAGCTTTCTTT
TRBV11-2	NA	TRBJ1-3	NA	CASSSLGKGVGNTIYF	TGTGCCAGCAGTTCCCTCGGGAAGGGGGTAGGAAACACCATATATTTT
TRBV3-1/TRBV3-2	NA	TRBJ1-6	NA	CASSQQGVNSPLHF	TGTGCCAGCAGCCAACAAGGGGTAAATTCACCCCTCCACTTT
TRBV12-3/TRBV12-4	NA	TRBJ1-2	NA	CASSFGEWGYTF	TGTGCCAGCAGTTTTGGGGAGTGGGGCTACACCTTC
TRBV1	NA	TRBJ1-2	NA	CTSSHITGTGNYGYTF	TGCACCAGCAGCCATATCACCGGGACAGGAAACTATGGCTACACCTTC
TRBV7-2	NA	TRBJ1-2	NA	CASSLEARVRGYTF	TGTGCCAGCAGCTTAGAGGCCCGGGTACGCGGCTACACCTTC
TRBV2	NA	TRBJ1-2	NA	CASSGTLGGYTF	TGTGCCAGCAGCGGGACTCTCGGAGGCTACACCTTC
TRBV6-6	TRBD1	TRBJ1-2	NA	CASSSRDRGLYGYTF	TGTGCCAGCAGTTCCCGGGACAGGGGGCTCTATGGCTACACCTTC
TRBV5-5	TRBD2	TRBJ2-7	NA	CASSRSGGAAYEQYF	TGTGCCAGCAGCCGAAGCGGGGGGGCCGCCTACGAGCAGTACTTC
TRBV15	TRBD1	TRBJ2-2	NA	CATSSSLGTGATNTGELFF	TGTGCCACCAGCTCCTCCTTAGGGACAGGGGCCACGAACACCGGGGAGCTGTTTTTT
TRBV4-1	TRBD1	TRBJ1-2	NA	CASSQPFRTTGYGYTF	TGCGCCAGCAGCCAGCCATTTCGAACGACAGGGTATGGCTACACCTTC
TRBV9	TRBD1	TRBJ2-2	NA	CASSPGGTGGTGELFF	TGTGCCAGCAGCCCAGGAGGGACAGGGGGTACCGGGGAGCTGTTTTTT
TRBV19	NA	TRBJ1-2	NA	CASNPLLGQKGTNYGYTF	TGTGCCAGTAACCCCCTCCTCGGACAGAAGGGGACCAACTATGGCTACACCTTC
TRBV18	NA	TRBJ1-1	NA	CASSPYRTGRLNTEAFF	TGTGCCAGCTCACCATACCGTACAGGGCGATTGAACACTGAAGCTTTCTTT
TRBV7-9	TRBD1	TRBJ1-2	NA	CASSPPGQAPYGYTF	TGTGCCAGCAGCCCTCCAGGACAGGCCCCCTATGGCTACACCTTC
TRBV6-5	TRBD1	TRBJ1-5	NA	CASRGGLGQPQHF	TGTGCCAGCAGAGGGGGCCTGGGCCAGCCCCAGCATTTT
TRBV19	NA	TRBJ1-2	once	CASSYMGGTAGYTF	TGTGCCAGTAGCTATATGGGGGGGACGGCTGGCTACACCTTC
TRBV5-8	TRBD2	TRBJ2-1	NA	CASSLRGGAYNEQFF	TGTGCCAGCAGCTTGCGGGGGGGCGCCTACAATGAGCAGTTCTTC
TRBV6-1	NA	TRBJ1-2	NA	CASSEFSGYGYTF	TGTGCCAGCAGTGAATTTAGCGGCTATGGCTACACCTTC
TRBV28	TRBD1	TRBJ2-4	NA	CASSIPGQDFSKNIQYF	TGTGCCAGCAGTATACCGGGACAGGATTTTTCCAAAAACATTCAGTACTTC
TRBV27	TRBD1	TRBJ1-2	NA	CASSWAGQGAIGGYTF	TGTGCCAGCAGTTGGGCCGGACAGGGGGCAATCGGTGGCTACACCTTC
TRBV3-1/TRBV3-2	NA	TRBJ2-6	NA	CASSHTGAGANVLTF	TGTGCCAGCAGCCACACAGGCGCAGGGGCCAACGTCCTGACTTTC
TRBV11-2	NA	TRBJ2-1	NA	CASSLEPPSSYNEQFF	TGTGCCAGCAGCTTAGAGCCCCCTAGTTCATACAATGAGCAGTTCTTC
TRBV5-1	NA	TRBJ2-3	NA	CASSLGSTQYF	TGCGCCAGCAGCTTGGGTAGTACGCAGTATTTT
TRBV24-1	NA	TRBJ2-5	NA	CATSDSRGMQETQYF	TGTGCCACCAGTGACTCCCGGGGGATGCAAGAGACCCAGTACTTC